One and the same sample provided the 28 T cell receptor beta chains below, sequenced in a study of early T cells in non-severe SARS-CoV-2 infection. TCRdb reprocessed the 5' RACE reads via MiXCR and lists one record per CDR3 protein. The sample holds 25,000 to 30,000 distinct CDR3 sequences, more than 5% seen once. The specimen was whole blood. The receptors originated from an adult who was a healthcare worker with PCR-confirmed SARS-CoV-2 infection or an uninfected control (not recorded which).

Remarks on this clonotype: A much larger clonotype is one base distant, so this may be a read error. Here the CDR3 reads CANKPGLAGPNTGELFF. In DNA, the CDR3 is TGTGCCAACAAACCGGGACTAGCGGGACCTAACACCGGGGAGCTGTTTTTT. The chain is built from TRBV7-9 and TRBJ2-2, with 13 bases aligning to TRBD2. CDR3 length: 17 amino acids. The V gene end was trimmed by 10 bases and the J gene end by 2 bases; junction bases not matched to a gene: 10. Looked up from germline, CDR1 is SEHNR and CDR2 is FQNEAQ (reference sequence).

Turning to this clonotype: A much larger clone lies one base from this, so it may be a read error. The chain carries TRBV12-3 or TRBV12-4 and TRBJ1-1; D is unresolved. CDR3 length: 13 residues. CDR3 nucleotides: TGTGCCAGCAGTTTAGGGGTAGGAACTGAAGCTCTCTTT. Translated, it gives CASSLGVGTEALF.

This clonotype has at least ten counts. The rearrangement joins TRBV5-6 to TRBJ2-2; D gene uncertain. V lost 2 bases, J lost 1 base, and 6 bases lay in between. Germline assignment: CDR1 SGHDT and CDR2 YYEEEE. This CDR3 comprises 14 residues. The CDR3 reads CASSFRQNTGELFF. The CDR3 DNA reads TGTGCCAGCAGCTTTCGCCAGAACACCGGGGAGCTGTTTTTT. Full variable domain (missing parts from reference TRBV5-6 and TRBJ2-2): DAGVTQSPTHLIKTRGQQVTLRCSPKSGHDTVSWYQQALGQGPQFIFQYYEEEERQRGNFPDRFSGHQFPNYSSELNVNALLLGDSALYLCASSFRQNTGELFFGEGSRLTVL.

This clonotype was seen many times. The J gene is TRBJ2-3, the V gene TRBV7-2; D uncertain. Per germline, CDR1 SGHTA and CDR2 FQGNSA. The CDR3 length is 14 residues. V was trimmed by 5 bases and J by 2 bases, leaving 11 bases between them. The CDR3 nucleotides are TGTGCCAGCAGCCCTAACTCTAACACAGATACGCAGTATTTT. Translation: CASSPNSNTDTQYF.

The V call is TRBV29-1, the J call TRBJ2-7, with a weak D call TRBD1 (6 bases). Trimming shortened V by 7 bases and J by 0 bases, and 16 bases separated the two germline ends. The length of the CDR3 is 14 residues. Germline-derived CDR1 and CDR2 are SQVTM and ANQGSEA. The DNA of the CDR3 is TGCAGCGCCGTAACACAGGGACCCTCCTACGAGCAGTACTTC. It yields the protein CSAVTQGPSYEQYF.

Ten or more counts support this clonotype. The rearrangement links TRBV30 to TRBJ2-1, with D possibly being TRBD1 (8 bases). The CDR3 runs to 18 residues. Per the germline V gene, CDR1 is GTSNPN and CDR2 is SVGIG (reference sequence). The V end was cut by 0 bases, the J end by 5 bases, with 23 bases between. The CDR3 nucleotides are TGTGCCTGGAGTGTACGGGGCAAGCGGGACAGGAGAAACAATGAGCAGTTCTTC. This encodes CAWSVRGKRDRRNNEQFF.

In this sample, this clonotype turned up many times. The CDR3: CASSFLLAGGNEQFF. The DNA of the CDR3 is TGTGCCAGCAGCTTCCTTCTAGCGGGAGGCAATGAGCAGTTCTTC. The chain carries TRBV7-2 and TRBJ2-1; TRBD2 aligns across 11 bases. V gave up 3 bases and J gave up 6 bases; unmatched junction bases: 4. Germline-derived CDR1 and CDR2 are SGHTA and FQGNSA. The CDR3 length is 15 residues.

There are many counts of this clonotype. The chain has TRBV20-1 and TRBJ1-1; D gene unclear. V was cut by 0 bases and J by 1 base, with 12 bases left in between. The CDR3 runs 15 residues. Germline lookup yields CDR1 DFQATT and CDR2 SNEGSKA (reference sequence). In DNA, the CDR3 is TGCAGTGCTAGAGATTTTCACCGTCCGAACACTGAAGCTTTCTTT. Its translation is CSARDFHRPNTEAFF.

The rearrangement links TRBV15 to TRBJ2-7; TRBD2 agrees at 13 bases. CDR3 length: 15 residues. Per the germline V gene, CDR1 is LNHNV and CDR2 is YYDKDF (reference sequence). V was clipped by 1 base and J by 4 bases; unmatched bases: 1. This chain's CDR3 is CATSRGTSGSYEQYF. The DNA of the CDR3 is TGTGCCACCAGCAGAGGGACTAGCGGGAGTTACGAGCAGTACTTC.

This clonotype came up many times. The CDR3 loop reads CASSLQGTARGYTF. The CDR3 DNA is TGTGCCAGCAGCCTACAAGGGACAGCCCGTGGCTACACCTTC. The chain recombines TRBV27 with TRBJ1-2, with 7 bases that match TRBD1. Germline loops: CDR1 MNHEY, CDR2 SMNVEV (reference sequence). After removal of 6 bases from V and 7 bases from J, the junction contained 11 bases not matched to a gene. The CDR3 sequence is 14 residues long.

This clonotype has at least ten counts. V usage is TRBV19 and J usage is TRBJ2-7; possibly TRBD1 for D (6 bases). Germline V gene lookup returns CDR1 LNHDA and CDR2 SQIVND (reference sequence). V lost 9 bases and J lost 5, with 20 bases in between. There are 14 residues in the CDR3. CDR3 coding DNA: TGTGCCAGCAGTTACAGGGTGGGTTTCAACGAGCAGTACTTC. This sequence encodes CASSYRVGFNEQYF.

This clonotype has a count of ten or more. The chain joins TRBV18 to TRBJ2-7; TRBD1 matches at 7 bases. This CDR3 comprises 14 residues. CDR1 and CDR2 (germline): KGHSH, LQKENI. With 5 bases clipped from V and 7 bases from J, the junction kept 11 bases outside the gene matches. In DNA form, the CDR3 reads TGTGCCAGCTCATACGCAGGGGGATCTCGGGAGCAGTACTTC. This gives the protein CASSYAGGSREQYF.

Many counts were recorded for this clonotype. This rearrangement joins TRBV20-1 to TRBJ2-7; TRBD2 aligns across 7 bases. This CDR3 has 14 residues. V lost 4 bases and J lost 0; bases outside the gene matches: 6. Germline V gene sequence: CDR1 DFQATT, CDR2 SNEGSKA (reference sequence). The CDR3 DNA reads TGCAGTGCTAAAGCCGGGGGGAGCTCCTACGAGCAGTACTTC. Protein product: CSAKAGGSSYEQYF.

This clonotype has a handful of counts. The V gene is TRBV7-8, the J gene TRBJ2-2; no reliable D call. Per germline, CDR1 SGHVS and CDR2 FQNEAQ. V shed 4 bases and J shed 4 bases, with 10 bases lying between them. CDR3 length: 14 amino acids. The DNA of the CDR3 is TGTGCCAGCAGCTCGACCGCCCTCACCGGGGAGCTGTTTTTT. Encoded protein: CASSSTALTGELFF.

This clonotype has at least ten counts. The chain links TRBV29-1 to TRBJ1-2; D might be TRBD1 (5 bases). The CDR3 sequence is 12 residues long. Germline loops: CDR1 SQVTM, CDR2 ANQGSEA. The germline V and J ends were trimmed by 5 bases and 8 bases, with 15 bases remaining between them. CDR3 sequence: CSVFGTAIGYTF. For the CDR3, the DNA is TGCAGCGTTTTCGGGACCGCTATAGGCTACACCTTC.

This clonotype has a count of ten or more. This rearrangement joins TRBV14 to TRBJ1-1; D ambiguous. This CDR3 spans 13 amino acids. Germline V gene sequence: CDR1 SGHDN, CDR2 FVKESK. Trimming removed 2 bases at V and 5 bases at J, with 9 bases between. The CDR3 DNA sequence: TGTGCCAGCAGCCAATCCACGCGGACTGAAGCTTTCTTT. Amino acids: CASSQSTRTEAFF.

This clonotype was recorded many times. The V and J genes are TRBV20-1 and TRBJ1-2; D is undetermined. V was trimmed by 6 bases and J by 4 bases, leaving 12 bases between them. This CDR3 contains 12 residues. The V gene's germline CDR1 is DFQATT and CDR2 SNEGSKA (reference sequence). CDR3 nucleotides: TGCAGTGCCCTAAGGGAGACCTATGGCTACACCTTC. Protein: CSALRETYGYTF.

This clonotype was observed a few times. The chain is built from TRBV5-1 and TRBJ2-3; no definite D call. The CDR3 length is 14 residues. CDR1 and CDR2 from the germline V gene are SGHRS and YFSETQ. Trimming took 0 bases from V and 1 from J, leaving 6 bases between them. In DNA, the CDR3 is TGCGCCAGCAGCTTGGTTCAAGGCACAGATACGCAGTATTTT. As protein: CASSLVQGTDTQYF.

The chain uses TRBV5-4 and TRBJ2-4, with 9 bases identical to TRBD1. Germline CDR1 reads SGHNT; CDR2 reads YYREEE (reference sequence). The J segment lost 8 bases and the V segment lost 0 bases, leaving 9 bases of the junction unmatched. The CDR3 runs to 16 residues. The CDR3 loop reads CASSLDRGHGLDIQYF. CDR3 coding DNA: TGTGCCAGCAGCTTGGACAGGGGGCATGGGTTGGACATTCAGTACTTC.

This clonotype has at least ten counts. The chain employs TRBV25-1 and TRBJ2-3; D gene unclear. V was trimmed by 1 base and J by 0 bases, leaving 8 bases between them. The CDR3 has 15 amino acids. In germline, CDR1 is MGHDK, CDR2 SYGVNS. CDR3 amino acids: CASSEWQGSTDTQYF. For the CDR3, the DNA is TGTGCCAGCAGTGAATGGCAAGGGAGCACAGATACGCAGTATTTT.

The chain uses TRBV20-1 and TRBJ1-5, with a weak D call TRBD1 (6 bases). V was clipped by 4 bases and J by 6 bases, with 10 bases between them. This CDR3 has 12 residues. Germline values: CDR1 DFQATT, CDR2 SNEGSKA (reference sequence). The CDR3 bases are TGCAGTGCTAAACAGGGTACTCAGCCCCAGCATTTT. Protein product: CSAKQGTQPQHF.

The V call is TRBV29-1, the J call TRBJ2-7; D gene unclear. The CDR3 sequence is 12 residues long. Germline CDR1 SQVTM, CDR2 ANQGSEA. V was cut by 5 bases and J by 5 bases, with 13 bases left in between. CDR3 sequence reads: CSVRVGFHEQYF. The CDR3 DNA follows: TGCAGCGTTCGTGTAGGATTCCACGAGCAGTACTTC.

This clonotype showed up many times. The gene calls are TRBV6-6 and TRBJ1-5, with D possibly matching TRBD1 (6 bases). The V end was cut by 6 bases, the J end by 3 bases, with 12 bases between. This CDR3 has 14 amino acids. Looked up from germline, CDR1 is MNHNY and CDR2 is SVGAGI (reference sequence). The CDR3 DNA is TGTGCCAGCAGGATCGCAGGGGTCAATCAGCCCCAGCATTTT. As protein: CASRIAGVNQPQHF.

The J gene is TRBJ1-1, the V gene TRBV4-2; TRBD1 aligns across 10 bases. The CDR3 contains 15 residues. Germline values: CDR1 LGHNA, CDR2 YNFKEQ. V lost 0 bases to trimming and J lost 6 bases; unmatched junction nucleotides: 4. The CDR3 loop reads CASSQEGQGRAEAFF. The CDR3 nucleotides read TGTGCCAGCAGCCAAGAGGGACAGGGGCGGGCTGAAGCTTTCTTT.

In its sample, this clonotype was seen many times. This chain joins TRBV7-6 and TRBJ2-1, with a possible D match to TRBD2 (6 bases). The CDR3 is made up of 16 amino acids. Trimming shortened V by 5 bases and J by 5 bases, and 19 bases separated the two germline ends. CDR1 is SGHVS and CDR2 is FNYEAQ in the germline V gene. The CDR3 is CASSLVFTSSHNEQFF. CDR3 coding DNA: TGTGCCAGCAGCCTAGTGTTCACTAGCAGTCACAATGAGCAGTTCTTC.

The J gene is TRBJ2-3, the V gene TRBV12-3 or TRBV12-4; D is uncertain. Trimming took 6 bases from V and 7 from J, leaving 11 bases between them. The CDR3 has 12 residues. CDR3 residues: CASSPGSHTQYF. The CDR3, as DNA: TGTGCCAGCAGCCCCGGGTCTCATACGCAGTATTTT.

This clonotype occurred many times. V gene TRBV29-1 combines with J gene TRBJ2-7; TRBD1 is a possible D gene (5 bases). V lost 3 bases and J lost 1, with 7 bases in between. CDR1 and CDR2 (germline): SQVTM, ANQGSEA. The CDR3 totals 12 residues. CDR3: CSVDRVSYEQYF. The CDR3 DNA sequence: TGCAGCGTTGACAGGGTTTCCTACGAGCAGTACTTC.

This clonotype was recorded a few times. The chain recombines TRBV7-2 with TRBJ2-3; no clear D. Trimming took off 5 bases at V and 6 bases at J, with 18 bases between the two ends. Germline assignment: CDR1 SGHTA and CDR2 FQGNSA. The CDR3 spans 15 residues. The CDR3 region has the DNA TGTGCCAGCAGCCGAGGACCCCATGTAGAGGATACGCAGTATTTT. Translated, it gives CASSRGPHVEDTQYF.